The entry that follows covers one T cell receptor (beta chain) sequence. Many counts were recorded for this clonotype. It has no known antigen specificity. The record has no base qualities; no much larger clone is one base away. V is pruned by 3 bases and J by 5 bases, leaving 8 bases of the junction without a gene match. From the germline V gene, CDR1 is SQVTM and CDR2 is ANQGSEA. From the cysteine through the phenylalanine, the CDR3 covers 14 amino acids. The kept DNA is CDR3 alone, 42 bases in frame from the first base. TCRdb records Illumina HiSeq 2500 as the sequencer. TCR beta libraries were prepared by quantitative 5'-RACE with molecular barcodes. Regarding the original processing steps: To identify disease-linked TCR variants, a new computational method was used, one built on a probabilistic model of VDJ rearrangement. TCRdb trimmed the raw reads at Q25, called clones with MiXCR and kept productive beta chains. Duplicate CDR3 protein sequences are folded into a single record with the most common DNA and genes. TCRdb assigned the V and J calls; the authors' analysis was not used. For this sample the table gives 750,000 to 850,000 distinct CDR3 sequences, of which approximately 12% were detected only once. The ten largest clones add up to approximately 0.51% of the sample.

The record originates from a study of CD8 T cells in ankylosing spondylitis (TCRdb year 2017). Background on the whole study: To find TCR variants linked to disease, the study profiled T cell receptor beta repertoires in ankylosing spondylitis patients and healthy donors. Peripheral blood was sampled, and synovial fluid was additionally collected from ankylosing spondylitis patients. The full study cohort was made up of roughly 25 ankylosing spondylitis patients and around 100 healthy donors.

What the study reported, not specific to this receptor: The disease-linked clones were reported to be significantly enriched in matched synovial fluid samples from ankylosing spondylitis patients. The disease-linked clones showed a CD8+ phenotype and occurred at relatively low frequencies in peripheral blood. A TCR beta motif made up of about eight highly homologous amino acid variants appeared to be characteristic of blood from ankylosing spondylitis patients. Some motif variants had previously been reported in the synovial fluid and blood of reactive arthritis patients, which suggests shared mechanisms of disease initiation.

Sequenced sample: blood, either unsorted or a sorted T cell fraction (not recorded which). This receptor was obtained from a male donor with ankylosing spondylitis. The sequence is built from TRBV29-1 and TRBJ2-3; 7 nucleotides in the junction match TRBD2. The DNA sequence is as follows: TGCAGCGTTGAGACTAGCCGAGGGAGAGATACGCAGTATTTT. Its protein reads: CSVETSRGRDTQYF.